This TCR beta chain originates from a study of blood T cell repertoires in COVID-19. Overall study context: The United States, Italy and Spain supplied acute and convalescent COVID-19 samples. T cells, B-cell-depleted T cells, or PBMCs supplied cDNA or gDNA.

Individuals aged roughly 18 to 90 years were recruited from roughly 22 US areas. Sequencing was performed with immunoSEQ multiplex PCR; in TCRdb, only in-frame clones are kept and a portion is missing. The table has fewer than 450,000 clones, about 92% seen once. This CDR3 contains 13 residues. CDR1 WSHSY and CDR2 SAAADI come from the germline V gene. With 7 bases clipped from V and 7 bases from J, the junction kept 7 bases outside the gene matches. This clonotype originated in a man aged 18 to 35 who had recovered from COVID-19. The material sequenced was PBMCs or T cells enriched from blood (not recorded which). The chain is built from TRBV10-2 and TRBJ2-7; the match to TRBD1 covers 10 bases. CDR3 sequence reads: CASIRQGAGEQYF. Here the CDR3 DNA reads TGCGCCAGCATCCGACAGGGGGCGGGAGAGCAGTACTTC.